These 6 T cell receptor beta chains share one sample of origin, sequenced in a study of T cells in Graves' hyperthyroidism and ophthalmopathy. Researchers took RNA transcripts and amplified the TCR beta CDR3 regions from them. Carried out on the TCR CDR3, a first-round RT-PCR used the HTBI primer set. TCRdb independently ran MiXCR on the multiplex PCR reads; one entry per CDR3 protein. The table has approximately 370,000 distinct CDR3 sequences, roughly 17% seen once. Material: blood. These receptors came from a woman under 40 with Graves' hyperthyroidism that later progressed to Graves' ophthalmopathy.

This clonotype has a handful of counts. The junction departs from germline at one end; a sequencing error may be responsible. The chain is built from TRBV12-3 or TRBV12-4 and TRBJ2-1; no clear D. The CDR3 consists of 15 residues. As DNA, the CDR3 is TGTGCCAGCAGTTTAGGCCAGCCCTCCTACAATGAGCGGTTCTTC. This encodes CASSLGQPSYNERFF.

The chain has TRBV9 and TRBJ2-1; no clear D gene. V was trimmed by 2 bases and J by 0 bases, leaving 9 bases between them. The V gene's germline CDR1 is SGDLS and CDR2 YYNGEE. The CDR3 is 15 residues long. CDR3 in DNA: TGTGCCAGCAGCGTCTCGCCTAGCTCCTACAATGAGCAGTTCTTC. This codes for CASSVSPSSYNEQFF.

The rearrangement uses TRBV20-1 and TRBJ2-5, with TRBD2 matching 8 bases. With V trimmed by 5 bases and J by 1 base, 12 bases remained unmatched. The CDR3 loop spans 16 amino acids. The germline V gene encodes CDR1 DFQATT and CDR2 SNEGSKA (reference sequence). The DNA of the CDR3 is TGCAGTGCTGGAATTCTTATCAGCGGGAGCCAAGAGACCCAGTACTTC. Protein: CSAGILISGSQETQYF.

The V gene is TRBV2, the J gene TRBJ2-2, with 7 nucleotides matching TRBD1. The germline V gene encodes CDR1 SNHLY and CDR2 FYNNEI. There are 14 residues in the CDR3. The junction had 4 bases not matched to a gene; V was cut back by 8 bases and J by 1 base. In DNA form, the CDR3 reads TGTGCCAGCGAGACAGGGATGAACACCGGGGAGCTGTTTTTT. It specifies CASETGMNTGELFF.

The sample holds a few counts of this clonotype. J is TRBJ2-5 and V is TRBV7-7; no firm D call. Trimming cost V 5 bases and J 2 bases, with 9 bases left between them. The CDR3 spans 13 residues. From germline, CDR1 is SSHAT and CDR2 FNYEAQ (reference sequence). The chain's CDR3 is CASSAVLQETQYF. The CDR3 bases are TGTGCCAGCAGCGCAGTCCTTCAAGAGACCCAGTACTTC.

The J gene is TRBJ1-1, the V gene TRBV29-1, with TRBD1 as a possible D gene (5 bases). This CDR3 has 13 residues. Trimming pared 4 bases from V and 4 bases from J, leaving 13 bases between. Germline V gene lookup returns CDR1 SQVTM and CDR2 ANQGSEA. The chain's CDR3 is CSVVGGSGTEAFF. The CDR3 nucleotides are TGCAGCGTTGTTGGGGGGTCGGGCACTGAAGCTTTCTTT.